The entry below gives a single TCR beta chain sequence along with its context. V shed 2 bases and J 3 bases; nucleotides not matched to a gene: 6. From germline, CDR1 is LGHDT and CDR2 YNNKEL (reference sequence). The CDR3 loop spans 15 amino acids. The sample is drawn from a study of blood T cells in healthy people across ages. Combining a sample-barcoded 5' primer with a J-beta primer mix, a second PCR ran for about 7 to 11 cycles. TCRdb reprocessed the 5' RACE reads via MiXCR and lists one record per CDR3 protein. The sample has 700,000 to 900,000 distinct CDR3 sequences; 50% to 65% are singletons.

The sequenced material came from blood. This TCR was sampled from a man aged 80 or over in good health. J is TRBJ1-1 and V is TRBV3-1; 7 positions agree with TRBD1. DNA for the CDR3: TGTGCCAGCAGCCAATTGCCAGGGGGGGACACTGAAGCTTTCTTT. Translated, it gives CASSQLPGGDTEAFF.